The clone carrying this TCR beta chain was counted only a few times. This CDR3 has 16 residues. Trimming shortened V by 0 bases and J by 0 bases, and 10 bases separated the two germline ends. Looked up from germline, CDR1 is SGDLS and CDR2 is YYNGEE. TCRbeta library construction was performed incorporating unique molecular identifiers. MiXCR was run by TCRdb on the PCR reads, yielding one entry per CDR3 protein. This table holds 600,000 to 700,000 distinct CDR3 sequences, 15% to 20% found once. This sample was taken from a study of T-cell reconstitution after alpha-beta-depleted transplantation in children.

The source material was PBMCs from the stem cell graft donor, sampled from the stem cell graft. This chain uses TRBV9 with TRBJ1-3; D is unresolved. The sequence derives from a human donor who donated a stem cell graft to a child with acute myeloid leukemia. The chain's CDR3 is CASSVDALGSGNTIYF. The CDR3 nucleotides are TGTGCCAGCAGCGTAGATGCTCTGGGCTCTGGAAACACCATATATTTT.